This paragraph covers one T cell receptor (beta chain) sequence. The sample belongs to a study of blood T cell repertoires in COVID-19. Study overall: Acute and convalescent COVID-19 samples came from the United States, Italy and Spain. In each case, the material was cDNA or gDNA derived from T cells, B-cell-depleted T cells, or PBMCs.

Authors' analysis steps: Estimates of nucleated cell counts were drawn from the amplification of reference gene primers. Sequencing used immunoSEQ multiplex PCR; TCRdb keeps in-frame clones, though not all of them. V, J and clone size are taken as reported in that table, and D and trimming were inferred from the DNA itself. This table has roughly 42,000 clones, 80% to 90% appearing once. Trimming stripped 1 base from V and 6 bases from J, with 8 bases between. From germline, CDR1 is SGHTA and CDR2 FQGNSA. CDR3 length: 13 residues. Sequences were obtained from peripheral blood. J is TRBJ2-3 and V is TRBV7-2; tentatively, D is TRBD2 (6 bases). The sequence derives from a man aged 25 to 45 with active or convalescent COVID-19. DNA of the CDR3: TGTGCCAGCAGCTTAGGGGAGGACGATACGCAGTATTTT. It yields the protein CASSLGEDDTQYF.